This T cell receptor (beta chain) was identified during a study of human T cells and chemical hapten exposure. Across the study: After 6 days, upper back 0.01% DPC patch tests were scored. Predominantly women, the patients had alopecia areata, totalis or universalis.

TCRdb recomputed calls from the RACE reads with MiXCR, one row per CDR3 protein. The table has 280,000 or so distinct CDR3 sequences, roughly 7.4% seen once. As to time point: pre-sensitization, week 0. As to treatment: therapeutic diphenylcyclopropenone sensitization with weekly scalp DPC. Blood sampling occurred before each patch-test application. This TCR came from a man between 18 and 29 years old with alopecia areata. Some clones in this sample may be carry-over from other donors' samples. Sequenced material: whole blood, taken in connection with sensitization to the hapten diphenylcyclopropenone (DPC).

The CDR3 protein is CASSGTGYPPSDTQYF. CDR3 DNA sequence: TGTGCCAGCAGTGGAACAGGGTACCCTCCATCGGATACGCAGTATTTT. The rearrangement joins TRBV2 to TRBJ2-3, with D tentatively TRBD1 (6 bases). The CDR3 contains 16 residues. With 4 bases removed from V and 6 bases from J, the gap between germline ends came to 20 bases. Germline values: CDR1 SNHLY, CDR2 FYNNEI.